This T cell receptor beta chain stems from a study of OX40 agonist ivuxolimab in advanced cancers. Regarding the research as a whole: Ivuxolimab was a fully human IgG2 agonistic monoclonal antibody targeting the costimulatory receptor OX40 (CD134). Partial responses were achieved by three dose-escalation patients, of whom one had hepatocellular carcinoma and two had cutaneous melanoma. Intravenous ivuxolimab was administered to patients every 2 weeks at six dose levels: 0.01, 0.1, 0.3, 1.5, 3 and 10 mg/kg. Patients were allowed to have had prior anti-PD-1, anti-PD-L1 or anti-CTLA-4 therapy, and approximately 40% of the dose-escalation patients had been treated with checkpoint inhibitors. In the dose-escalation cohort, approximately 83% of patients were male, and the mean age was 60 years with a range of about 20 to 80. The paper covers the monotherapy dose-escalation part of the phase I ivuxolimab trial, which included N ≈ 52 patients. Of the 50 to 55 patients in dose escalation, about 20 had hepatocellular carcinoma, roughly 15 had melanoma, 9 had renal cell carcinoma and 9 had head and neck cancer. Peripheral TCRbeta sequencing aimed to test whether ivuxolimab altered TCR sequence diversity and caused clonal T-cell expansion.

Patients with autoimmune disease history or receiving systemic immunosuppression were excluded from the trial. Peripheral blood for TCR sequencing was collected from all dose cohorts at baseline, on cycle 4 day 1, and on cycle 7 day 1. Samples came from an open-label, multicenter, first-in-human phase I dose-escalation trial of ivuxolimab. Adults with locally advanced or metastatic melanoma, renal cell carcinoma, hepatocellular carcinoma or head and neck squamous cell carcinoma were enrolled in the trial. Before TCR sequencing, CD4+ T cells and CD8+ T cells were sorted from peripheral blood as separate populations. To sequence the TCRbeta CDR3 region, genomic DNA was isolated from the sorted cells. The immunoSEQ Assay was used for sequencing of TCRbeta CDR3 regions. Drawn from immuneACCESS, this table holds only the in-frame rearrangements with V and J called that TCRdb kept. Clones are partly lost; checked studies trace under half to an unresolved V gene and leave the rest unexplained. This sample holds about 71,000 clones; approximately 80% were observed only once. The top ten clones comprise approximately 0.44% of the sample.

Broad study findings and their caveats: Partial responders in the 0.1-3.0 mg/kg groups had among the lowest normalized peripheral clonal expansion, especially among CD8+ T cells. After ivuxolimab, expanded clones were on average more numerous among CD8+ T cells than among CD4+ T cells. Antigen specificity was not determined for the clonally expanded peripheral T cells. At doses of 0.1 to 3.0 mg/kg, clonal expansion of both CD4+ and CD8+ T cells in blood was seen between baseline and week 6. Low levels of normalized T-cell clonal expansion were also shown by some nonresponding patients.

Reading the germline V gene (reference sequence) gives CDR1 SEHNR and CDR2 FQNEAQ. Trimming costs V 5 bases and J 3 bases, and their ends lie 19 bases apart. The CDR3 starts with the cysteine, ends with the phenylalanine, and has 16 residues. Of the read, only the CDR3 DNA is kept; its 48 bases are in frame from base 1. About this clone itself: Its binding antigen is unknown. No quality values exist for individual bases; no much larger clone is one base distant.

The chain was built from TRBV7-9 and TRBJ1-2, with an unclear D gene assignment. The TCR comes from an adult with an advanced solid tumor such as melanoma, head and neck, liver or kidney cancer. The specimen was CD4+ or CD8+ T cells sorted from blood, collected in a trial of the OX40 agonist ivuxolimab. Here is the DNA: TGTGCCAGCAGCCCCTGGGGAGAGGGTGCTGACTATGGCTACACCTTC. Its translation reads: CASSPWGEGADYGYTF.